The present entry profiles one T cell receptor (beta chain) with its context. Its specificity is not known. Amplified TCR beta CDR3 regions came from RNA transcripts. Carried out on the TCR CDR3, a first-round RT-PCR used the HTBI primer set. A single record per CDR3 protein comes from TCRdb applying MiXCR to the multiplex PCR reads. The sample yields under 350,000 distinct CDR3 sequences, about 15% seen once. This sample is drawn from a study of T cells in Graves' hyperthyroidism and ophthalmopathy. Study results and limitations: A model built on 13 V-J features separated ophthalmopathy from stable hyperthyroidism.

Exclusions: uncontrolled infection, other autoimmune disease, pregnancy, lactation. Approximately 9.3 ml of fresh peripheral blood supplied the PBMCs. The V gene's germline CDR1 is SEHNR and CDR2 FQNEAQ (reference sequence). With V trimmed by 1 base and J by 5 bases, 1 base remained unmatched. CDR3 length equals 13 residues. The V and J genes are TRBV7-9 and TRBJ2-7; 8 nucleotides line up with TRBD1. The sample comprised blood. The sequence came from a woman aged 55-75 years with Graves' ophthalmopathy. The DNA of the CDR3 is TGTGCCAGCAGCTTAGTGGACAGGGACGAGCAGTACTTC. Amino acid sequence: CASSLVDRDEQYF.